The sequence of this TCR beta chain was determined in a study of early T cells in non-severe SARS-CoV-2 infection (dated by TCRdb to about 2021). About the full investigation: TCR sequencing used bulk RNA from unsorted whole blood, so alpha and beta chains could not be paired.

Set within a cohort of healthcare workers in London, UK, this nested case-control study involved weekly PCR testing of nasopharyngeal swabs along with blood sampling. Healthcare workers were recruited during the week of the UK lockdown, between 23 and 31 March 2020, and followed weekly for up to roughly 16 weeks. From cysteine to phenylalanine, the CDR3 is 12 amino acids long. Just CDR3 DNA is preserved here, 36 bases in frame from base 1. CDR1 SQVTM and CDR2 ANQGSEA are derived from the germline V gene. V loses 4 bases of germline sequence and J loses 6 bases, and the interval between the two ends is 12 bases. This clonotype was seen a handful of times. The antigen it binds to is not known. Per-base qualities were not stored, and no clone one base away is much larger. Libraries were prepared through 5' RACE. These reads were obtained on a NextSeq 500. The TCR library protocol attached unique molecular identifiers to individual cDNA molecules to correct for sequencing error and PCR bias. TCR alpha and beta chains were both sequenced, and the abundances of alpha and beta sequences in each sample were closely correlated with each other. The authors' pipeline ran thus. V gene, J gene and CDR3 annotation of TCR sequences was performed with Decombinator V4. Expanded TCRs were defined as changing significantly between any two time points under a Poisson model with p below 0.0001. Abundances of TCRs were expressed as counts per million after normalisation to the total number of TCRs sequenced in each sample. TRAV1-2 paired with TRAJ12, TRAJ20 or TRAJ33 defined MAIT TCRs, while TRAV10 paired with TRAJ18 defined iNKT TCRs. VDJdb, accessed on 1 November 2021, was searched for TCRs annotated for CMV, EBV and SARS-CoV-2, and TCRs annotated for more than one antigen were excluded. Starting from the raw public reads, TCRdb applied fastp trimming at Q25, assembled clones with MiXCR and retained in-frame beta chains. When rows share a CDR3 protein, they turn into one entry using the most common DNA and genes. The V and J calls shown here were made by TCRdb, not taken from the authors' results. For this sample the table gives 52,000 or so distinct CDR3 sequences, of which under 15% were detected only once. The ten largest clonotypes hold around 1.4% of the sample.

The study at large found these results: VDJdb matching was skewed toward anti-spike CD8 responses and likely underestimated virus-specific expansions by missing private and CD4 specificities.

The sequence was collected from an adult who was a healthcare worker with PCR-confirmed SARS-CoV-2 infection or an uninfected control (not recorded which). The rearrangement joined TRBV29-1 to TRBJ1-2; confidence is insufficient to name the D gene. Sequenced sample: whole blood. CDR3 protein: CSVVGGAHGYTF. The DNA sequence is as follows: TGCAGCGTTGTAGGAGGCGCCCATGGCTACACCTTC.